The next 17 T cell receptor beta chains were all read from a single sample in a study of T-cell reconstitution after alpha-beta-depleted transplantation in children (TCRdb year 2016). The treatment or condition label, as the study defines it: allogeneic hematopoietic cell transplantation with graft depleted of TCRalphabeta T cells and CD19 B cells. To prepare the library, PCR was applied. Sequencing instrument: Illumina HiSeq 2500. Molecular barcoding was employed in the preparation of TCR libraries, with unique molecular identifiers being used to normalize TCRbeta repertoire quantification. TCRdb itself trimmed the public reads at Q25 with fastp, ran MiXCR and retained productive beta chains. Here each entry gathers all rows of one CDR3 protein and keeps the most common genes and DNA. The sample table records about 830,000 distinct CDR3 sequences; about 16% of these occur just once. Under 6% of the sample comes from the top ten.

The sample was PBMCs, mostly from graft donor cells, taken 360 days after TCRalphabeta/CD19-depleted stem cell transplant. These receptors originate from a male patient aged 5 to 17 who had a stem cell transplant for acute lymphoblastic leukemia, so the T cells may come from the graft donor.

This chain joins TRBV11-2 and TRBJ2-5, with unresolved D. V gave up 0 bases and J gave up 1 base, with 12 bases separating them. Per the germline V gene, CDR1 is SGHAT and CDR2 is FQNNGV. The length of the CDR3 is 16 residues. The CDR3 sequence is CASSLDLPTIQETQYF. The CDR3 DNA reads TGTGCCAGCAGCTTAGATCTTCCGACGATCCAAGAGACCCAGTACTTC.

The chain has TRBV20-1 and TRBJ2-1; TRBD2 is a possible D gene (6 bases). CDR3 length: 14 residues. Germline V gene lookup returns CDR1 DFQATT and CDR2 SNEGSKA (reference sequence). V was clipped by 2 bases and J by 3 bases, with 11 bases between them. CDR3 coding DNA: TGCAGTGCTAGACCACCGGGACTCTACAATGAGCAGTTCTTC. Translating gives CSARPPGLYNEQFF.

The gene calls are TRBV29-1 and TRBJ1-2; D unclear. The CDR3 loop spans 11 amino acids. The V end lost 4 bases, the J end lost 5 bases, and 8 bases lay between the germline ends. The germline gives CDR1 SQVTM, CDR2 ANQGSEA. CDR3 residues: CSVGLVYGYTF. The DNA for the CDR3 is TGCAGCGTTGGGCTGGTTTATGGCTACACCTTC.

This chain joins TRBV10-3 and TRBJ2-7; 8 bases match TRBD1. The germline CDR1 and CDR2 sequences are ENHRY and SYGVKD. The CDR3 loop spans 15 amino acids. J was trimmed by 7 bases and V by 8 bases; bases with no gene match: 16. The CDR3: CAISMGDRGESEQYF. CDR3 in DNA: TGTGCCATCTCCATGGGCGACAGGGGAGAGTCGGAGCAGTACTTC.

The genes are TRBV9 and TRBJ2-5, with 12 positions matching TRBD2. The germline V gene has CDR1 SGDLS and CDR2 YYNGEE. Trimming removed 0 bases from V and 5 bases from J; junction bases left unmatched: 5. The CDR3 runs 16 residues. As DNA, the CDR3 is TGTGCCAGCAGCGTAGGAGGACTAGCGGGAACGGAGACCCAGTACTTC. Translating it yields CASSVGGLAGTETQYF.

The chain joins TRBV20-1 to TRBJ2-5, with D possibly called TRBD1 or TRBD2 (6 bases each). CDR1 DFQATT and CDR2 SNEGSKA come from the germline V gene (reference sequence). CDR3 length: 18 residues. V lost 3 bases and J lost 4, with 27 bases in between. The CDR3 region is CSASGNWGAMEYGETQYF. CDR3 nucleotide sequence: TGCAGTGCTAGTGGAAATTGGGGGGCGATGGAATATGGAGAGACCCAGTACTTC.

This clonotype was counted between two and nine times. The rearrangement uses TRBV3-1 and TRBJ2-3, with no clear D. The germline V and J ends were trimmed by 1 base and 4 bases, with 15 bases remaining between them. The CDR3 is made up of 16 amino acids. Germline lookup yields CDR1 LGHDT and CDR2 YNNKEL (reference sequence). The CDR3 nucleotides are TGTGCCAGCAGCCAAGGACGTGGTCTGGTTGCAGATACGCAGTATTTT. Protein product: CASSQGRGLVADTQYF.

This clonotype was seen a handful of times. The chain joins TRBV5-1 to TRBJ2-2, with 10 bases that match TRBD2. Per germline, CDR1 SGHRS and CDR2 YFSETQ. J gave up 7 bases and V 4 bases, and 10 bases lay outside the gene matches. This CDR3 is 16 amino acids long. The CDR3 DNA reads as TGCGCCAGCAGCGGAGCGGGAGGGCCGTTTATCGGGGAGCTGTTTTTT. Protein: CASSGAGGPFIGELFF.

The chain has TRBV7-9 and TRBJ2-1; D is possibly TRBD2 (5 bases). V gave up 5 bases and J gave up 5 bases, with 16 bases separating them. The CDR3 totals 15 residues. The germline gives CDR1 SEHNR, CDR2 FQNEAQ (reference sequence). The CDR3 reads CASSPWRSHDNEQFF. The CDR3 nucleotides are TGTGCCAGCAGCCCATGGAGGAGCCACGACAATGAGCAGTTCTTC.

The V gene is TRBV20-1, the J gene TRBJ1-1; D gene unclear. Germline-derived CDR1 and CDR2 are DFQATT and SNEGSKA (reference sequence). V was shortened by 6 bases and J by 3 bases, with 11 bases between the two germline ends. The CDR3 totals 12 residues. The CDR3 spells CSAGEGYTEAFF. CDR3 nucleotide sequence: TGCAGTGCCGGGGAGGGTTACACTGAAGCTTTCTTT.

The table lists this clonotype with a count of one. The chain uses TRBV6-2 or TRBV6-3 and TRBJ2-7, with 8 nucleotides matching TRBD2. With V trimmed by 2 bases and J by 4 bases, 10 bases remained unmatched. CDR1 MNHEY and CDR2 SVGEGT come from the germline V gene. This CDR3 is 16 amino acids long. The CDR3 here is CASSYDLVAGRYEQYF. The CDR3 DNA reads TGTGCCAGCAGTTACGATCTCGTAGCGGGAAGGTACGAGCAGTACTTC.

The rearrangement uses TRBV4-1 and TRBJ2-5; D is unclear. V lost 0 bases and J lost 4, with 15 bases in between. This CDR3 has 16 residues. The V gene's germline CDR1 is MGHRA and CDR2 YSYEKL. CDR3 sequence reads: CASSQDNLQRSETQYF. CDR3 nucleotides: TGCGCCAGCAGCCAAGATAACCTGCAGAGATCAGAGACCCAGTACTTC.

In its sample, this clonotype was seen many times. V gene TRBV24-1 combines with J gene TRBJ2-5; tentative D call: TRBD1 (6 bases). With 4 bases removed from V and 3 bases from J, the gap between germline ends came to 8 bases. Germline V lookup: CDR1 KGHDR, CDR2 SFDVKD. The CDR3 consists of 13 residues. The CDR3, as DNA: TGTGCCACCAGTGAGCCAGGGGAAGAGACCCAGTACTTC. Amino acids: CATSEPGEETQYF.

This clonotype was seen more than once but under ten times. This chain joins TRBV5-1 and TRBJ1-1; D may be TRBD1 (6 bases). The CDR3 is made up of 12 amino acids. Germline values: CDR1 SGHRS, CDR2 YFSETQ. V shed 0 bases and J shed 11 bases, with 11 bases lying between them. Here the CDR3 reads CASSLEGVLAFF. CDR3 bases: TGCGCCAGCAGCTTGGAGGGGGTTTTGGCTTTCTTT.

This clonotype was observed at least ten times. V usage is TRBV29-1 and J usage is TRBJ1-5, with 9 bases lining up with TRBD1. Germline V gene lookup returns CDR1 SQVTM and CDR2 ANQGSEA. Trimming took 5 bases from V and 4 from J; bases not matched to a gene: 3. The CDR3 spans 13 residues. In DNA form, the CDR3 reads TGCAGCGTTAAGGGGACAGGGAATCAGCCCCAGCATTTT. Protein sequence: CSVKGTGNQPQHF.

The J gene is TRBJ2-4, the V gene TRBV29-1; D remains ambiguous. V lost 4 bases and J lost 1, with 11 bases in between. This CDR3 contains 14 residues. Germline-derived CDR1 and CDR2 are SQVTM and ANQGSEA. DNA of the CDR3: TGCAGCGTTGCGGGTTTACTGGCCAAAAACATTCAGTACTTC. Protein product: CSVAGLLAKNIQYF.

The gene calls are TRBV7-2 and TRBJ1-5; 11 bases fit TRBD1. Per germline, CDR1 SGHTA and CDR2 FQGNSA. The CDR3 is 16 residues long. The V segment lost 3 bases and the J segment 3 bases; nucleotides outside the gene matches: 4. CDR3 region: CASSLRDRGTNQPQHF. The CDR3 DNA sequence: TGTGCCAGCAGCTTGAGGGACAGGGGGACCAATCAGCCCCAGCATTTT.